This entry features one T cell receptor beta chain sequence. What it binds is unknown. This CDR3 region has 14 residues. In germline, CDR1 is MGHRA, CDR2 YSYEKL. V was clipped by 2 bases and J by 6 bases; unmatched bases: 4. Naive CD8 cells lacked CD45RO and underwent positive selection for CCR7, leaving out terminally differentiated effector memory CD45RA+ cells. These data come from a study of shared clonotypes between healthy human individuals. Study overall: Three CD4 naive, three CD4 memory, two CD8 naive and one CD8 memory plate were used per donor. Whole-study results and caveats: Inspection by rarefaction showed sorted-subset sequencing to be incomplete despite large depth.

Data came from immunoSEQ multiplex PCR; TCRdb stores just in-frame clones and leaves some out. The sample lists millions of clones; about 95% were seen once. Material: naive CD8+ T cells sorted from blood. The rearrangement joins TRBV4-1 to TRBJ1-5, with TRBD1 matching 7 bases. This TCR was sampled from a man in his late teens or twenties in good health. The CDR3 coding sequence is TGCGCCAGCAGCCAAACACAGGGGACTCAGCCCCAGCATTTT. This sequence encodes CASSQTQGTQPQHF.